The 20 T cell receptor beta chains reported below all come from one sample, sequenced in a study of PD-1 blockade in classical Hodgkin lymphoma. All trial patients relapsed after autologous stem cell transplantation. Measured with immunoSEQ multiplex PCR; TCRdb has only the in-frame clones, and not every one. The table has about 94,000 clones, 89% seen once. Sequenced here: peripheral blood mononuclear cells (PBMCs), sampled before the second cycle of nivolumab. The receptors were sampled from a human donor with classical Hodgkin lymphoma.

The chain recombines TRBV4-1 with TRBJ1-1; the match to TRBD1 covers 8 bases. The germline CDR1 and CDR2 sequences are MGHRA and YSYEKL. The CDR3 is 16 amino acids. V lost 1 base to trimming and J lost 4 bases; unmatched junction nucleotides: 8. Here the CDR3 reads CASSQVFIRGPTEAFF. CDR3 coding DNA: TGCGCCAGCAGCCAAGTTTTTATCAGGGGGCCCACTGAAGCTTTCTTT.

The chain combines TRBV2 with TRBJ2-1; a possible D gene is TRBD2 (5 bases). The CDR3 is 13 residues long. CDR1 and CDR2 from the germline V gene are SNHLY and FYNNEI. V lost 4 bases and J lost 8, with 12 bases in between. The CDR3 protein is CASSVADSHEQFF. The CDR3 DNA is TGTGCCAGCAGTGTGGCGGACTCGCATGAGCAGTTCTTC.

The chain joins TRBV4-1 to TRBJ1-1; D gene unclear. Trimming cost V 2 bases and J 1 base, with 8 bases left between them. The length of the CDR3 is 14 residues. CDR1 and CDR2 from the germline V gene are MGHRA and YSYEKL. The CDR3 spells CASSQTVSNTEAFF. The CDR3 DNA is TGCGCCAGCAGCCAAACAGTGTCGAACACTGAAGCTTTCTTT.

V gene TRBV6-5 combines with J gene TRBJ2-5; 11 nucleotides agree with TRBD2. The CDR3 covers 15 residues. V shed 7 bases, J shed 3 bases, and the junction held 7 bases outside the gene matches. In germline, CDR1 is MNHEY, CDR2 SVGAGI. The CDR3 region is CASTAGTSGKETQYF. The CDR3 nucleotides are TGTGCCAGCACCGCCGGGACTAGCGGAAAAGAGACCCAGTACTTC.

The chain carries TRBV7-9 and TRBJ2-7; TRBD2 is a possible D gene (6 bases). Trimming removed 5 bases from V and 3 bases from J, with 20 bases in between. Germline CDR1 is SEHNR and CDR2 is FQNEAQ (reference sequence). This CDR3 region has 16 residues. CDR3 sequence reads: CASSPEGGPHLYEQYF. In DNA, the CDR3 is TGTGCCAGCAGCCCCGAGGGAGGTCCACACCTCTACGAGCAGTACTTC. The full variable domain, in which reference TRBV7-9 and TRBJ2-7 provide the parts outside the CDR3, is DTGVSQNPRHKITKRGQNVTFRCDPISEHNRLYWYRQTLGQGPEFLTYFQNEAQLEKSRLLSDRFSAERPKGSFSTLEIQRTEQGDSAMYLCASSPEGGPHLYEQYFGPGTRLTVT.

This chain uses TRBV7-8 with TRBJ2-1; the D is unclear. This CDR3 is built from 15 residues. V lost 1 base and J lost 6, with 13 bases in between. The germline gives CDR1 SGHVS, CDR2 FQNEAQ. The CDR3 nucleotides are TGTGCCAGCAGCTTAGTTAATAGCCAGGCCAATGAGCAGTTCTTC. Protein: CASSLVNSQANEQFF.

In its sample, this clone was seen once. The chain uses TRBV28 and TRBJ2-3; the D is unclear. The CDR3 consists of 13 residues. From germline, CDR1 is MDHEN and CDR2 SYDVKM. V dropped 6 bases and J dropped 2 bases, with 9 bases sitting between them. The CDR3 DNA reads as TGTGCCAGCAGCCGACCGATCACAGATACGCAGTATTTT. It is translated as CASSRPITDTQYF.

CDR3 coding DNA: TGTGCCAGCAGGGGAACGAGAGCAGGGACGAGCTCTGGGGCCAACGTCCTGACTTTC. Translation gives CASRGTRAGTSSGANVLTF. The V and J genes are TRBV27 and TRBJ2-6, with D perhaps assigned TRBD1 or TRBD2 (5 bases each). This CDR3 spans 19 amino acids. Germline CDR1 reads MNHEY; CDR2 reads SMNVEV (reference sequence). Trimming removed 6 bases at V and 0 bases at J, with 21 bases between.

The V and J genes are TRBV6-6 and TRBJ2-2; D is perhaps TRBD1 or TRBD2 (5 bases each). Trimming took off 5 bases at V and 8 bases at J, with 21 bases between the two ends. This CDR3 is 16 amino acids long. From germline, CDR1 is MNHNY and CDR2 SVGAGI (reference sequence). The CDR3 DNA sequence: TGTGCCAGCAGTCCTAGAGGGACCGTTCCCCTTGGGGAGCTGTTTTTT. Protein product: CASSPRGTVPLGELFF.

The V and J genes are TRBV12-1 and TRBJ2-6; the table's TRBD2 call for D was not verified on the DNA. TRBV12-1 is termed a pseudogene. This CDR3 is 19 amino acids long. The CDR3 spells CASSPGGGPSGAGANVLTF. CDR3 nucleotide sequence: TGTGCCAGCAGCCCGGGCGGGGGGCCGTCAGGGGCCGGGGCCAACGTCCTGACTTTC.

A few counts support this clone. The chain carries TRBV18 and TRBJ2-5; D remains unclear. The CDR3 extends over 12 amino acids. With 3 bases removed from V and 0 bases from J, the gap between germline ends came to 2 bases. Germline V gives CDR1 KGHSH, CDR2 LQKENI. Written as DNA, the CDR3 is TGTGCCAGCTCACCGTACCAAGAGACCCAGTACTTC. As protein: CASSPYQETQYF.

The rearrangement joins TRBV10-3 to TRBJ2-7; TRBD2 agrees at 9 bases. The CDR3 is 14 amino acids. V lost 5 bases to trimming and J lost 4 bases; unmatched junction nucleotides: 6. Germline-derived CDR1 and CDR2 are ENHRY and SYGVKD. Here the CDR3 DNA reads TGTGCCATCAGTACGACTAGCGGACATTACGAGCAGTACTTC. Its translation: CAISTTSGHYEQYF.

The rearrangement joins TRBV19 to TRBJ2-3; weak D call: TRBD2 (6 bases). V was shortened by 7 bases and J by 2 bases, with 16 bases between the two germline ends. The CDR3 loop spans 15 amino acids. Germline V gene lookup returns CDR1 LNHDA and CDR2 SQIVND (reference sequence). The CDR3 region is CASTGLASNTDTQYF. The CDR3 nucleotides read TGTGCCAGTACGGGCCTAGCGAGCAACACAGATACGCAGTATTTT.

This chain links TRBV5-1 with TRBJ2-7; 7 nucleotides line up with TRBD1. The CDR3 sequence is 13 residues long. Germline CDR1 reads SGHRS; CDR2 reads YFSETQ. The junction had 6 bases not matched to a gene; V was cut back by 4 bases and J by 5 bases. The CDR3 DNA reads as TGCGCCAGCAGCAGACGACAGGGAAACGAGCAGTACTTC. It encodes CASSRRQGNEQYF.

The V gene is TRBV7-7, the J gene TRBJ2-1; possibly TRBD2 for D (6 bases). The CDR3 covers 14 residues. V was clipped by 1 base and J by 4 bases, with 8 bases between them. Germline CDR1 SSHAT, CDR2 FNYEAQ (reference sequence). This CDR3 is CASSLGGIYNEQFF. CDR3 bases: TGTGCCAGCAGCTTAGGCGGGATTTACAATGAGCAGTTCTTC.

The V and J genes are TRBV4-1 and TRBJ1-4; 7 nucleotides line up with TRBD1. CDR1 is MGHRA and CDR2 is YSYEKL in the germline V gene. The CDR3 runs to 15 residues. Losses at the gene ends were 0 bases for V and 5 bases for J; bases not matched to a gene: 3. The CDR3 DNA follows: TGCGCCAGCAGCCAAGACCTGACAGGGAATGAAAAACTGTTTTTT. Translation: CASSQDLTGNEKLFF.

The chain carries TRBV11-2 and TRBJ2-7; D is ambiguous. The V gene's germline CDR1 is SGHAT and CDR2 FQNNGV. Trimming stripped 1 base from V and 3 bases from J, with 13 bases between. This CDR3 has 15 residues. The CDR3: CASSLGVRTDYEQYF. CDR3 in DNA: TGTGCCAGCAGCTTAGGAGTCAGGACGGACTACGAGCAGTACTTC.

The V gene is TRBV5-6, the J gene TRBJ2-3; TRBD2 agrees at 10 bases. CDR3 length equals 16 residues. V shed 0 bases and J 3 bases; nucleotides not matched to a gene: 4. Germline V gene data show CDR1 as SGHDT and CDR2 as YYEEEE. CDR3: CASSLEAGGGTDTQYF. CDR3 nucleotide sequence: TGTGCCAGCAGCTTGGAAGCGGGAGGGGGGACAGATACGCAGTATTTT.

V usage is TRBV7-9 and J usage is TRBJ2-1; D gene ambiguous. The germline V gene has CDR1 SEHNR and CDR2 FQNEAQ (reference sequence). The CDR3 spans 15 residues. V lost 0 bases, J lost 9 bases, and 15 bases lay in between. The CDR3 here is CASSLARHVSGEQFF. CDR3 nucleotides: TGTGCCAGCAGCTTAGCCAGGCACGTTAGTGGTGAGCAGTTCTTC.

This chain joins TRBV28 and TRBJ2-7; possible D gene TRBD1, 5 bases. Deletions cut 2 bases from V and 2 bases from J, with 13 bases between. Germline CDR1 and CDR2: MDHEN and SYDVKM. The CDR3 contains 15 residues. The CDR3 nucleotides read TGTGCCAGCAGTTTAGGGGCCTTATACACCTACGAGCAGTACTTC. Translated, it gives CASSLGALYTYEQYF.